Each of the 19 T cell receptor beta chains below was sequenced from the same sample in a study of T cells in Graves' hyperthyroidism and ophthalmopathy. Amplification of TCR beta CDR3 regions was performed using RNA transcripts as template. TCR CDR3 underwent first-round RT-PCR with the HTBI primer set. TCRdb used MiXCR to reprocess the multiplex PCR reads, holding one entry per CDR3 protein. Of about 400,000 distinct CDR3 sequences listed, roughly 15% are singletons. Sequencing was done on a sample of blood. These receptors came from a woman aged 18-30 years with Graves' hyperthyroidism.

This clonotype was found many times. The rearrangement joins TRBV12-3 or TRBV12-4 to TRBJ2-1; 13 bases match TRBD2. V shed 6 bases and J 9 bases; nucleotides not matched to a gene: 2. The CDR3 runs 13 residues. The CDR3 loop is CASSGLAGVEQFF. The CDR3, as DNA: TGTGCCAGCAGCGGACTAGCGGGAGTTGAGCAGTTCTTC.

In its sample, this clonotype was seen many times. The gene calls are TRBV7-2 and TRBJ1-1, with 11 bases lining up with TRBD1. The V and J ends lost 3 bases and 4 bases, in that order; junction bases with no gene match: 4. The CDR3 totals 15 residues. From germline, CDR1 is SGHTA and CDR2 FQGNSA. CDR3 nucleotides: TGTGCCAGCAGCTTTACGGGGACAGGGGGCACTGAAGCTTTCTTT. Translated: CASSFTGTGGTEAFF.

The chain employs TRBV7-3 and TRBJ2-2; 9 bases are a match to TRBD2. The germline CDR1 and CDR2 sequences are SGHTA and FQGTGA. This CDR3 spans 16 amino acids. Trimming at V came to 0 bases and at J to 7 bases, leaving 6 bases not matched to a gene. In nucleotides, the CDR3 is TGTGCCAGCAGCTTAACGGGCGGGAGGGCCGGCGGGGAGCTGTTTTTT. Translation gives CASSLTGGRAGGELFF.

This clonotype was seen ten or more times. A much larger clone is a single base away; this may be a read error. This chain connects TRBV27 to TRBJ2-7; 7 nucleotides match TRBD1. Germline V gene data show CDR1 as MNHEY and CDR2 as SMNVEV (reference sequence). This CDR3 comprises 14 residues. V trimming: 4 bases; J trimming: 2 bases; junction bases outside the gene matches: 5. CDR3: CASSSGTAPYEQYF. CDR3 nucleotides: TGTGCCAGCAGTTCCGGGACAGCGCCCTACGAGCAGTACTTC.

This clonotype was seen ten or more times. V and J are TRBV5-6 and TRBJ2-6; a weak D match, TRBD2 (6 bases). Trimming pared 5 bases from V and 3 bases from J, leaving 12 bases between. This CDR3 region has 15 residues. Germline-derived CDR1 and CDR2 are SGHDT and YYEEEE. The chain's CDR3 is CASSVAGLGANVLTF. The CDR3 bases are TGTGCCAGCAGTGTGGCGGGACTTGGGGCCAACGTCCTGACTTTC.

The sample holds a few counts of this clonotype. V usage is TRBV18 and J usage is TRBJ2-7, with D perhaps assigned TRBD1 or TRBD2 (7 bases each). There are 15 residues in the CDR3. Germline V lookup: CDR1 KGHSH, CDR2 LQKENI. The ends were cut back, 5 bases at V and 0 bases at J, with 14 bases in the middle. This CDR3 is CASSSGTVSSYEQYF. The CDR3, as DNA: TGTGCCAGCTCAAGCGGGACAGTAAGCTCCTACGAGCAGTACTTC.

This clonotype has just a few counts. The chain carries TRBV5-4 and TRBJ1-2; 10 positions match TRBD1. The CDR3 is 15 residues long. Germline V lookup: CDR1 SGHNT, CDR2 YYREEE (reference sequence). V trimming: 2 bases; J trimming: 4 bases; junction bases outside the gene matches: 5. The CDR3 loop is CASSFPTGGSYGYTF. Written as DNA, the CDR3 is TGTGCCAGCAGCTTTCCGACAGGGGGCAGCTATGGCTACACCTTC.

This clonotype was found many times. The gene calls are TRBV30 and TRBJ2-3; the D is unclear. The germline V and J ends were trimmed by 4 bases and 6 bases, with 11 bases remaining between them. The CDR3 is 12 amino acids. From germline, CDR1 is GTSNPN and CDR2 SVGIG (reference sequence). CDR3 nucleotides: TGTGCCTGGACACCGGGTCCGGATACGCAGTATTTT. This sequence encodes CAWTPGPDTQYF.

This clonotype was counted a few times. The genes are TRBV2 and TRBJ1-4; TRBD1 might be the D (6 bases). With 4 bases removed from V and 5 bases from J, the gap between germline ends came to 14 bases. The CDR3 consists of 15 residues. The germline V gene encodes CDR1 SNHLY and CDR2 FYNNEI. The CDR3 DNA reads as TGTGCCAGCAGTGTAGCGGGGGCGCAGAATGAAAAACTGTTTTTT. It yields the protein CASSVAGAQNEKLFF.

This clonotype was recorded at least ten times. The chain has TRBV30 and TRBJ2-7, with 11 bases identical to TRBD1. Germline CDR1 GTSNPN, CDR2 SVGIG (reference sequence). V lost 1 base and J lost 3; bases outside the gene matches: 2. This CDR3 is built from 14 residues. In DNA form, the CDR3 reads TGTGCCTGGAGTGCGGGGACAGGGGGCTACGAGCAGTACTTC. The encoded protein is CAWSAGTGGYEQYF. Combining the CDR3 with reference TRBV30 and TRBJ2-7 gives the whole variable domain SQTIHQWPATLVQPVGSPLSLECTVEGTSNPNLYWYRQAAGRGLQLLFYSVGIGQISSEVPQNLSASRPQDRQFILSSKKLLLSDSGFYLCAWSAGTGGYEQYFGPGTRLTVT.

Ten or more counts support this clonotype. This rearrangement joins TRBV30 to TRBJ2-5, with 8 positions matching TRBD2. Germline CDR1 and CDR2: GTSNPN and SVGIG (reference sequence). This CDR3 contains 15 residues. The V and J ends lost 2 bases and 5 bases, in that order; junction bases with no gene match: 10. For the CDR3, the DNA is TGTGCCTGGAGTATCGGGACTAGAGGGGTGGAGACCCAGTACTTC. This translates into CAWSIGTRGVETQYF.

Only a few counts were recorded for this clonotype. The CDR3 loop reads CASSLASTDAEAFF. In nucleotides, the CDR3 is TGCGCCAGCAGCTTGGCATCGACAGACGCTGAAGCTTTCTTT. The gene calls are TRBV5-1 and TRBJ1-1; possible D gene TRBD1, 5 bases. V shed 0 bases and J shed 6 bases, with 12 bases lying between them. CDR3 length: 14 residues. Germline assignment: CDR1 SGHRS and CDR2 YFSETQ.

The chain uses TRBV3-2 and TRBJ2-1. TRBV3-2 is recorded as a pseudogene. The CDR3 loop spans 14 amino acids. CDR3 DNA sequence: TGTGCCAGCAGCCAAGACGGTGTCTACAATGAGCAGTTCTTC. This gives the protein CASSQDGVYNEQFF.

CDR3: CASGGGQGWRTEAFF. In nucleotides, the CDR3 is TGTGCTAGTGGAGGAGGACAGGGATGGAGAACTGAAGCTTTCTTT. This rearrangement joins TRBV12-5 to TRBJ1-1, with 8 bases that match TRBD1. CDR1 and CDR2 (germline): LGHNT, FRNRAP. V shed 6 bases and J 5 bases; nucleotides not matched to a gene: 11. The CDR3 runs to 15 residues.

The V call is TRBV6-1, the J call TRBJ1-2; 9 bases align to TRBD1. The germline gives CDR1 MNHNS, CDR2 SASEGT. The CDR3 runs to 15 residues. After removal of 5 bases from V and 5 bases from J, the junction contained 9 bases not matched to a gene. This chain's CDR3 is CASSPRTGDLYGYTF. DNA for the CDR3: TGTGCCAGCAGTCCCCGGACAGGGGATCTTTATGGCTACACCTTC.

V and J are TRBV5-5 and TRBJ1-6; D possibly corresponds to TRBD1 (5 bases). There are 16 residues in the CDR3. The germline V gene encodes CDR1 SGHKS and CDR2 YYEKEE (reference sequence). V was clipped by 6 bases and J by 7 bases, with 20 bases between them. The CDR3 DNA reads TGTGCCAGCACAAAAGGTGGGGGGAGTTTGAATTCACCCCTCCACTTT. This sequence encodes CASTKGGGSLNSPLHF.

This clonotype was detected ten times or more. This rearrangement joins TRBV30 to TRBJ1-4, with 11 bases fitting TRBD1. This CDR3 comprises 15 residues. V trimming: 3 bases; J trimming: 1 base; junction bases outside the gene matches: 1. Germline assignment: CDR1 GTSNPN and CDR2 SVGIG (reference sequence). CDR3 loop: CAWRGTGGTNEKLFF. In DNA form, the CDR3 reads TGTGCCTGGAGAGGGACAGGGGGAACTAATGAAAAACTGTTTTTT.

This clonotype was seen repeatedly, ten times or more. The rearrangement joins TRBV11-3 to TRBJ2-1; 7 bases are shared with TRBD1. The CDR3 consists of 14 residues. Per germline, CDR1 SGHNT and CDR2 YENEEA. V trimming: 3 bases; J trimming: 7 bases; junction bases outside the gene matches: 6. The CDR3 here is CASSLTGKMNEQFF. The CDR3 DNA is TGTGCCAGCAGCTTGACAGGGAAGATGAATGAGCAGTTCTTC.

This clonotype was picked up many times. The CDR3 DNA sequence: TGCAGTGCTAAACTAGCGGGAGTGGGTAGCGGGGAGACCCAGTACTTC. The encoded protein is CSAKLAGVGSGETQYF. The rearrangement links TRBV20-1 to TRBJ2-5; TRBD2 matches at 11 bases. The CDR3 runs 16 residues. The germline V gene has CDR1 DFQATT and CDR2 SNEGSKA (reference sequence). Trimming removed 4 bases from V and 5 bases from J; junction bases left unmatched: 12.